Listed here are 24 T cell receptor beta chains from one sample, sequenced in a study of blood T cell repertoires in COVID-19. Assay: immunoSEQ multiplex PCR; the TCRdb copy retains only in-frame clones and omits some. The table lists some 260,000 clones, about four fifths of them singletons, with 3.1% in the top ten. The sample was peripheral blood. These receptors came from a woman under 30 with acute or convalescent COVID-19.

This chain links TRBV2 with TRBJ2-7; D is perhaps TRBD1 (8 bases). CDR3 length equals 14 residues. The V end was cut by 5 bases, the J end by 5 bases, with 16 bases between. From germline, CDR1 is SNHLY and CDR2 FYNNEI. The CDR3 DNA follows: TGTGCCAGCAGTCCTGGACAGGGAGGGGACGAGCAGTACTTC. Translated: CASSPGQGGDEQYF.

This clone has only a few counts. The chain has TRBV29-1 and TRBJ2-7; possible D gene TRBD2, 7 bases. CDR3 size: 14 residues. CDR1 and CDR2 (germline): SQVTM, ANQGSEA. The V gene lost 6 bases and the J gene lost 1 base, with 16 bases spanning the gap. This CDR3 is CSVQRGRDSYEQYF. The CDR3 DNA follows: TGCAGCGTCCAAAGGGGGAGGGATTCCTACGAGCAGTACTTC.

This clone was counted only a few times. The rearrangement uses TRBV28 and TRBJ2-7; the match to TRBD2 covers 11 bases. Germline V lookup: CDR1 MDHEN, CDR2 SYDVKM. V shed 6 bases, J shed 3 bases, and the junction held 10 bases outside the gene matches. The CDR3 length is 16 residues. CDR3 nucleotide sequence: TGTGCCAGCAGGTCCTTCGGGACTAGCGGTAACTACGAGCAGTACTTC. As protein: CASRSFGTSGNYEQYF.

The chain links TRBV7-6 to TRBJ2-1; 12 bases line up with TRBD2. Germline trimming cut 3 bases from V and 2 bases from J; bases unmatched to any gene: 2. Germline CDR1 reads SGHVS; CDR2 reads FNYEAQ. The CDR3 has 16 residues. CDR3 in amino acids: CASSLWTSGAYNEQFF. CDR3 coding DNA: TGTGCCAGCAGCTTGTGGACTAGCGGGGCCTACAATGAGCAGTTCTTC.

This clone was observed a single time. The chain employs TRBV11-2 and TRBJ1-2; perhaps TRBD1 as D (5 bases). The V end was cut by 3 bases, the J end by 3 bases, with 17 bases between. The CDR3 is made up of 16 amino acids. Germline V gene data show CDR1 as SGHAT and CDR2 as FQNNGV. CDR3 DNA sequence: TGTGCCAGCAGCTTCTTAAACAGGCAAGGGGACTATGGCTACACCTTC. Amino acid sequence: CASSFLNRQGDYGYTF.

This clone was detected once. The V gene is TRBV12-5, the J gene TRBJ2-3, with D possibly being TRBD2 (8 bases). The CDR3 totals 17 residues. V lost 7 bases and J lost 8, with 28 bases in between. Germline CDR1 LGHNT, CDR2 FRNRAP. CDR3 in amino acids: CASETLPLAGRGGTQYF. The CDR3 DNA follows: TGTGCTAGTGAAACCTTACCCCTAGCGGGCAGGGGGGGTACGCAGTATTTT.

This chain joins TRBV7-9 and TRBJ2-3; 8 bases line up with TRBD1. The CDR3 spans 15 residues. Germline V CDR1 and CDR2: SEHNR, FQNEAQ (reference sequence). V dropped 5 bases and J dropped 3; count of bases not matched to a gene: 7. The DNA of the CDR3 is TGTGCCAGCAGCCCGGGACAGGTTAGGACAGATACGCAGTATTTT. This gives the protein CASSPGQVRTDTQYF.

This clone came up once. V gene TRBV28 combines with J gene TRBJ2-7; TRBD1 matches at 9 bases. CDR1 is MDHEN, CDR2 SYDVKM, per germline. V lost 11 bases to trimming and J lost 7 bases; unmatched junction nucleotides: 12. The CDR3 extends over 13 amino acids. The CDR3 loop is CAVRTGTGLEQYF. CDR3 DNA: TGTGCCGTGCGAACCGGGACAGGGCTTGAGCAGTACTTC.

The V gene is TRBV28, the J gene TRBJ2-3; 11 bases align to TRBD2. The CDR3 loop spans 16 amino acids. The J segment lost 4 bases and the V segment lost 3 bases, leaving 6 bases of the junction unmatched. The germline gives CDR1 MDHEN, CDR2 SYDVKM. CDR3 protein: CASSFSGRALADTQYF. CDR3 sequence (DNA): TGTGCCAGCAGTTTTAGCGGGAGGGCCCTGGCAGATACGCAGTATTTT. Full variable domain (remainder filled in from reference TRBV28 and TRBJ2-3): DVKVTQSSRYLVKRTGEKVFLECVQDMDHENMFWYRQDPGLGLRLIYFSYDVKMKEKGDIPEGYSVSREKKERFSLILESASTNQTSMYLCASSFSGRALADTQYFGPGTRLTVL.

The chain joins TRBV28 to TRBJ1-4; TRBD1 might be the D (6 bases). Between the trimmed V and J ends, which lost 3 bases and 11 bases, there was a span of 19 bases. Germline CDR1 and CDR2: MDHEN and SYDVKM. The CDR3 is made up of 15 amino acids. This chain's CDR3 is CASSLEGQGFGKLFF. CDR3 DNA: TGTGCCAGCAGTTTGGAAGGGCAGGGGTTCGGTAAACTGTTTTTT. The variable domain in full, completed from reference TRBV28 and TRBJ1-4, reads DVKVTQSSRYLVKRTGEKVFLECVQDMDHENMFWYRQDPGLGLRLIYFSYDVKMKEKGDIPEGYSVSREKKERFSLILESASTNQTSMYLCASSLEGQGFGKLFFGSGTQLSVL.

The V gene is TRBV5-1, the J gene TRBJ2-5; 11 bases are a match to TRBD2. Looked up from germline, CDR1 is SGHRS and CDR2 is YFSETQ. The CDR3 length is 19 residues. The V gene end was trimmed by 4 bases and the J gene end by 5 bases; junction bases not matched to a gene: 19. This CDR3 is CASSHPRLAGLEEGETQYF. CDR3 bases: TGCGCCAGCAGCCATCCCAGACTAGCGGGATTGGAGGAAGGGGAGACCCAGTACTTC.

The rearrangement joins TRBV5-1 to TRBJ2-3; 8 bases fit TRBD2. The CDR3 is made up of 17 amino acids. From germline, CDR1 is SGHRS and CDR2 YFSETQ. J was trimmed by 1 base and V by 0 bases; bases with no gene match: 7. The CDR3 region has the DNA TGCGCCAGCAGCTTGGTAAGCTGGCGGGAGGGCACAGATACGCAGTATTTT. It translates to CASSLVSWREGTDTQYF.

The chain employs TRBV6-2 or TRBV6-3 and TRBJ1-2; maybe TRBD1 (5 bases). V was cut by 6 bases and J by 4 bases, with 15 bases left in between. The CDR3 is 14 residues long. Germline V CDR1 and CDR2: MNHEY, SVGEGT. For the CDR3, the DNA is TGTGCCAGCAGCCCAAGGGCAGGGTCCTATGGCTACACCTTC. Its translation is CASSPRAGSYGYTF.

The chain recombines TRBV6-5 with TRBJ1-2, with TRBD1 matching 8 bases. The V gene end was trimmed by 6 bases and the J gene end by 1 base; junction bases not matched to a gene: 4. The CDR3 extends over 14 amino acids. Germline loops: CDR1 MNHEY, CDR2 SVGAGI. Here the CDR3 DNA reads TGTGCCAGCAGAGACAGGGGCAGTAACTATGGCTACACCTTC. Residues: CASRDRGSNYGYTF.

The V gene is TRBV7-2, the J gene TRBJ2-1; D is perhaps TRBD1 (5 bases). With 4 bases removed from V and 4 bases from J, the gap between germline ends came to 14 bases. CDR3 length: 15 amino acids. The germline V gene encodes CDR1 SGHTA and CDR2 FQGNSA. DNA of the CDR3: TGTGCCAGCAGCTCAGGGCGGCCGGGTTACAATGAGCAGTTCTTC. Translating gives CASSSGRPGYNEQFF.

A note on this clone: Other DNA sequences from this sample encode an identical CDR3 as well. V is TRBV2 and J is TRBJ1-1; no clear D. Trimming cost V 4 bases and J 0 bases, with 6 bases left between them. Germline CDR1 reads SNHLY; CDR2 reads FYNNEI. The CDR3 spans 13 residues. The CDR3 DNA reads as TGTGCCAGCAGTGGTCAGGTGAACACTGAAGCTTTCTTT. Its protein is CASSGQVNTEAFF.

The chain carries TRBV19 and TRBJ2-3; D may be TRBD1 (6 bases). In germline, CDR1 is LNHDA, CDR2 SQIVND (reference sequence). V dropped 3 bases and J dropped 4 bases, with 14 bases sitting between them. The CDR3 runs 15 residues. The DNA for the CDR3 is TGTGCCAGTAGTATTTCAGGGGTTTCAGCAGATACGCAGTATTTT. This encodes CASSISGVSADTQYF.

The chain joins TRBV7-9 to TRBJ1-2; D not certain. The germline gives CDR1 SEHNR, CDR2 FQNEAQ (reference sequence). V lost 5 bases, J lost 7 bases, and 14 bases lay in between. The CDR3 extends over 13 amino acids. The CDR3, as DNA: TGTGCCAGCAGCCCAGTGGACTCAGGTGGCTACACCTTC. Amino acid sequence: CASSPVDSGGYTF.

The V call is TRBV7-2, the J call TRBJ1-4; D is perhaps TRBD1 (6 bases). This CDR3 has 18 amino acids. Trimming left V 5 bases short and J 5 bases short, with 24 bases between. CDR1 is SGHTA, CDR2 FQGNSA, per germline. CDR3 loop: CASSPRPRGGHGNEKLFF. Written as DNA, the CDR3 is TGTGCCAGCAGCCCTAGACCAAGAGGGGGACACGGGAATGAAAAACTGTTTTTT.

The chain has TRBV27 and TRBJ1-5; tentatively, D is TRBD1 (6 bases). The CDR3 spans 14 residues. V gave up 4 bases and J gave up 3 bases, with 10 bases separating them. CDR1 MNHEY and CDR2 SMNVEV come from the germline V gene (reference sequence). CDR3 in amino acids: CASSSAGVNQPQHF. CDR3 nucleotides: TGTGCCAGCAGTTCAGCAGGGGTCAATCAGCCCCAGCATTTT.

The rearrangement links TRBV3-1 (or the pseudogene TRBV3-2) to TRBJ2-3; 7 bases align to TRBD2. V was clipped by 1 base and J by 4 bases; unmatched bases: 14. The CDR3 loop spans 18 amino acids. Germline V gives CDR1 LGHDT, CDR2 YNNKEL (reference sequence). This chain's CDR3 is CASSQGRASGLIPDTQYF. The CDR3 nucleotides read TGTGCCAGCAGCCAAGGGAGGGCTAGCGGCCTTATCCCAGATACGCAGTATTTT.

This clone was counted only a few times. The chain recombines TRBV19 with TRBJ1-1; no clear D. The CDR3 is 14 amino acids. Trimming pared 3 bases from V and 1 base from J, leaving 9 bases between. Germline V lookup: CDR1 LNHDA, CDR2 SQIVND (reference sequence). The CDR3 region is CASSMAASNTEAFF. The CDR3 DNA reads TGTGCCAGTAGTATGGCGGCTTCGAACACTGAAGCTTTCTTT.

V and J are TRBV19 and TRBJ2-7, with D perhaps matching TRBD1 (5 bases). The CDR3 length is 13 residues. Looked up from germline, CDR1 is LNHDA and CDR2 is SQIVND (reference sequence). The V and J ends lost 3 bases and 4 bases respectively, with 10 bases between them. The DNA of the CDR3 is TGTGCCAGTAGTATGGCAAGGGGATACGAGCAGTACTTC. Amino acid sequence: CASSMARGYEQYF. The variable domain in full, completed from reference TRBV19 and TRBJ2-7, reads DGGITQSPKYLFRKEGQNVTLSCEQNLNHDAMYWYRQDPGQGLRLIYYSQIVNDFQKGDIAEGYSVSREKKESFPLTVTSAQKNPTAFYLCASSMARGYEQYFGPGTRLTVT.

As DNA, the CDR3 is TGTGCCAGCAGCGATCTAGCGGCGACCTCCTACGAGCAGTACTTC. It specifies CASSDLAATSYEQYF. This chain connects TRBV27 to TRBJ2-7; 7 nucleotides agree with TRBD2. The CDR3 has 15 residues. Germline values: CDR1 MNHEY, CDR2 SMNVEV (reference sequence). V gave up 6 bases and J gave up 0 bases; unmatched junction bases: 8.